This T cell receptor beta chain was recovered during a study of beta chain features in type 1 diabetes. This clone has only a few counts. Every bit of the isolated RNA underwent reverse transcription, so sequencing read expressed TCRB transcripts. Repertoires were generated with immunoSEQ multiplex PCR, while TCRdb's copy carries only in-frame clones and drops some. The table lists about 930,000 clones, roughly 15% of them singletons. The CDR3 covers 11 residues. The germline V and J ends were trimmed by 6 bases and 6 bases, with 9 bases remaining between them. CDR1 MDHEN and CDR2 SYDVKM come from the germline V gene.

Sequenced material: naive CD4+ T cells from blood. The source of this sequence is a woman under 30 in good health. The chain joins TRBV28 to TRBJ2-7; D is unclear. CDR3 amino acids: CASSYFGEQYF. DNA for the CDR3: TGTGCCAGCAGCTACTTTGGCGAGCAGTACTTC.